This is a list of T cell receptor beta chains from one sample in a study of breast tumors, draining lymph nodes, adjacent tissues. TCRdb reprocessed the multiplex PCR reads via MiXCR and lists one record per CDR3 protein. The table lists over 130,000 distinct CDR3 sequences, approximately 30% of them singletons. The specimen sequenced was axillary lymph node tissue. These receptor sequences come from a female donor with breast cancer. Some clones in this sample may be carry-over from other donors' samples. Both conserved end residues are part of each CDR3. The D gene is left open where the match is weak. Where a row states a size, it is once, few, many or the class of an expanded clone; other rows omit it.

j_call: TRBJ1-2; clone_size: many; v_call: TRBV6-5; d_call: TRBD1; cdr3_aa: CASRLQGARSYTF; cdr3_nt: TGTGCCAGCAGACTGCAGGGGGCGCGGAGCTACACCTTC
j_call: TRBJ1-4; clone_size: many; v_call: TRBV30; d_call: .; cdr3_aa: CAWHPRGLEKLFF; cdr3_nt: TGTGCCTGGCATCCCCGGGGTCTTGAAAAACTGTTTTTT
j_call: TRBJ1-3; clone_size: .; v_call: TRBV12-3/TRBV12-4; d_call: .; cdr3_aa: CASSLLAGSGNTIYF; cdr3_nt: TGTGCCAGCAGTTTATTGGCCGGCTCTGGAAACACCATATATTTT
j_call: TRBJ1-1; clone_size: .; v_call: TRBV7-8; d_call: TRBD1; cdr3_aa: CASSKRQGLTEAFF; cdr3_nt: TGTGCCAGCAGCAAACGACAGGGACTCACTGAAGCTTTCTTT
j_call: TRBJ1-1; clone_size: many; v_call: TRBV10-2; d_call: .; cdr3_aa: CASSEVGVAFF; cdr3_nt: TGCGCCAGCAGTGAAGTAGGGGTCGCTTTCTTT
j_call: TRBJ2-2; clone_size: many; v_call: TRBV24-1; d_call: TRBD1; cdr3_aa: CATGDRGNTGELFF; cdr3_nt: TGTGCCACCGGGGACAGGGGAAATACCGGGGAGCTGTTTTTT
j_call: TRBJ2-5; clone_size: .; v_call: TRBV2; d_call: .; cdr3_aa: CAGCAFNGARETQYF; cdr3_nt: TGTGCCGGCTGTGCCTTTAATGGGGCGCGAGAGACCCAGTACTTC
j_call: TRBJ2-3; clone_size: .; v_call: TRBV6-5; d_call: .; cdr3_aa: CASSYGETGRDTQYF; cdr3_nt: TGTGCCAGCAGTTACGGGGAGACGGGACGGGATACGCAGTATTTT
j_call: TRBJ1-2; clone_size: many; v_call: TRBV14; d_call: TRBD1; cdr3_aa: CASSPWQGGYGYTF; cdr3_nt: TGTGCCAGCAGCCCCTGGCAGGGGGGATATGGCTACACCTTC
j_call: TRBJ1-2; clone_size: .; v_call: TRBV2; d_call: .; cdr3_aa: CASSVQGSGYTF; cdr3_nt: TGTGCCAGCAGTGTTCAGGGTTCTGGCTACACCTTC
j_call: TRBJ1-2; clone_size: .; v_call: TRBV5-1; d_call: .; cdr3_aa: CAGSLDLTGLYGYTF; cdr3_nt: TGCGCCGGCAGCTTAGATCTCACAGGCCTCTATGGTTACACCTTC
j_call: TRBJ2-2; clone_size: once; v_call: TRBV19; d_call: .; cdr3_aa: CASSILLGGEPSF; cdr3_nt: TGTGCCAGTAGTATATTGTTGGGCGGGGAGCCGTCTTTT
j_call: TRBJ1-2; clone_size: .; v_call: TRBV7-2; d_call: .; cdr3_aa: CASSLGMGPIDGCTF; cdr3_nt: TGTGCCAGCAGCCTAGGGATGGGGCCCATTGATGGCTGCACCTTC
j_call: TRBJ2-6; clone_size: .; v_call: TRBV6-5; d_call: .; cdr3_aa: CASSPGFSPEAF; cdr3_nt: TGTGCCAGCAGCCCAGGTTTCAGTCCTGAAGCTTTC
j_call: TRBJ1-1; clone_size: .; v_call: TRBV9; d_call: .; cdr3_aa: CASSAGGGNTEAFF; cdr3_nt: TGTGCCAGCAGCGCTGGAGGGGGGAACACTGAAGCTTTCTTT
j_call: TRBJ2-1; clone_size: many; v_call: TRBV4-3; d_call: .; cdr3_aa: CASSQARGNEQFF; cdr3_nt: TGCGCCAGCAGCCAAGCAAGGGGTAATGAGCAGTTCTTC
j_call: TRBJ2-2; clone_size: many; v_call: TRBV9; d_call: .; cdr3_aa: CASSATAWAWSDGELFF; cdr3_nt: TGTGCCAGCAGCGCTACAGCTTGGGCCTGGTCGGACGGGGAGCTGTTTTTT